The next 26 T cell receptor beta chains were all read from a single sample in a study of T cell clonality in common variable immunodeficiency. The protocol was immunoSEQ multiplex PCR, while the TCRdb copy is restricted to in-frame clones and leaves out a portion. The sample contains around 50,000 clones, none of them singletons. The sample taken for sequencing was peripheral blood mononuclear cells. The receptors stem from a person aged 18 to 69 in good health.

This clone was found many times. The CDR3 end lies 3 residues beyond the end of the read and is filled in from the germline J gene. The chain uses TRBV29-1 and TRBJ2-5; D possibly corresponds to TRBD2 (6 bases). CDR1 SQVTM and CDR2 ANQGSEA come from the germline V gene. V shed 5 bases and J shed 1 base, with 14 bases lying between them. The length of the CDR3 is 14 residues. The sequenced part of the CDR3 DNA is TGCAGCGTTATCCGGGCGGGGCGCCAAGAGACC. This encodes CSVIRAGRQET. The whole CDR3 protein reads CSVIRAGRQETQYF.

As regards this clone: Sequencing ends 3 residues short of the CDR3 end; the germline J gene provides the rest. The chain links TRBV13 to TRBJ2-7; 9 bases align to TRBD2. V lost 3 bases and J lost 5; bases outside the gene matches: 11. The CDR3 is 16 residues long. Germline CDR1 and CDR2: PRHDT and FYEKMQ (reference sequence). The CDR3 is CASSFVRLAGRHEQYF. CDR3 DNA (partial): TGTGCCAGCAGCTTTGTGCGTCTAGCGGGACGCCACGAG. The variable domain in full, with the rest retrieved from reference TRBV13 and TRBJ2-7, is AAGVIQSPRHLIKEKRETATLKCYPIPRHDTVYWYQQGPGQDPQFLISFYEKMQSDKGSIPDRFSAQQFSDYHSELNMSSLELGDSALYFCASSFVRLAGRHEQYFGPGTRLTVT.

This clone showed up many times. The read is 3 residues too short to cover the CDR3 end, so that end is filled in from the germline J gene. This rearrangement joins TRBV6-1 to TRBJ2-1; D unresolved. V dropped 1 base and J dropped 7 bases, with 11 bases sitting between them. Germline values: CDR1 MNHNS, CDR2 SASEGT. The CDR3 loop spans 14 amino acids. CDR3 DNA, as far as it was read: TGTGCCAGCAGTGAAGTTATATCTCTAAATGAG. It encodes CASSEVISLNE. The whole CDR3 protein is CASSEVISLNEQFF.

Many counts were recorded for this clone. The read stops 3 residues short of the end of the CDR3; the missing end is completed from the germline J gene. The chain employs TRBV29-1 and TRBJ1-2, with D tentatively TRBD1 (5 bases). The CDR3 sequence is 14 residues long. The V gene's germline CDR1 is SQVTM and CDR2 ANQGSEA. Deletions cut 1 base from V and 4 bases from J, with 13 bases between. CDR3 bases read: TGCAGCGTTGAAGGCCTACAGGACCTCTATGGC. As protein: CSVEGLQDLYG. The whole CDR3 region reads CSVEGLQDLYGYTF.

This clone appeared many times. The missing CDR3 end, 3 residues past where the read stops, is filled in from the germline J gene. The chain uses TRBV7-9 and TRBJ1-2; 8 nucleotides line up with TRBD1. The J segment lost 5 bases and the V segment lost 5 bases, leaving 7 bases of the junction unmatched. In germline, CDR1 is SEHNR, CDR2 FQNEAQ (reference sequence). The CDR3 is made up of 14 amino acids. The sequenced CDR3 bases are TGTGCCAGCAGCCGTCCGACAGGGGATTATGGC. Translated: CASSRPTGDYG. The CDR3 as a whole reads CASSRPTGDYGYTF.

This clone has ten or more counts. Mismatch with germline at one junction end may stem from a read error. The DNA ends 3 residues before the CDR3 does, and the rest of the CDR3 is filled in from the germline J gene. This rearrangement joins TRBV4-2 to TRBJ2-5, with 14 bases identical to TRBD2. Per germline, CDR1 LGHNA and CDR2 YNFKEQ. There are 16 residues in the CDR3. CDR3 residues: CASSQDRTSGRPTQYF. The sequenced part of the CDR3 DNA is TGCGCCAGCAGCCAAGATCGGACTAGCGGGAGGCCTACC.

This clone was counted many times. Read coverage stops 3 residues before the CDR3 terminus; the germline J gene supplies the remainder. The chain recombines TRBV19 with TRBJ2-1, with D maybe TRBD1 (5 bases). Germline values: CDR1 LNHDA, CDR2 SQIVND (reference sequence). The CDR3 has 13 residues. The ends were cut back, 3 bases at V and 6 bases at J, with 9 bases in the middle. The part of the CDR3 DNA that was read is TGTGCCAGTAGTATTGGACACCTCAATGAG. This translates into CASSIGHLNE. Given in full, the CDR3 is CASSIGHLNEQFF.

Ten or more counts support this clone. With the read ending 3 residues before the CDR3 end, the germline J gene is used to fill in that end. The V gene is TRBV19, the J gene TRBJ2-1; D gene ambiguous. Germline CDR1 LNHDA, CDR2 SQIVND (reference sequence). CDR3 length: 15 amino acids. Trimming pared 5 bases from V and 4 bases from J, leaving 15 bases between. The CDR3 sequence: CASSLIGLNYNEQFF. CDR3 bases read: TGTGCCAGTAGTCTCATTGGGCTAAATTACAATGAG. The full variable domain, in which reference TRBV19 and TRBJ2-1 provide the parts outside the CDR3, is DGGITQSPKYLFRKEGQNVTLSCEQNLNHDAMYWYRQDPGQGLRLIYYSQIVNDFQKGDIAEGYSVSREKKESFPLTVTSAQKNPTAFYLCASSLIGLNYNEQFFGPGTRLTVL.

This clone has ten or more counts. The observed sequence ends 3 residues before the CDR3 terminus, with the missing tail filled in from the germline J gene. This chain uses TRBV5-6 with TRBJ2-1, with a weak D call TRBD1 (6 bases). In germline, CDR1 is SGHDT, CDR2 YYEEEE. V was trimmed by 4 bases and J by 6 bases, leaving 11 bases between them. The CDR3 is 13 amino acids. Here the CDR3 reads CASSTWTANEQFF. CDR3 DNA (partial): TGTGCCAGCAGCACGTGGACAGCCAATGAG.

This clone was picked up many times. Read sequence stops 3 residues before the CDR3 end, and the germline J gene provides the missing end. The gene calls are TRBV6-1 and TRBJ1-2; no definite D call. V lost 1 base and J lost 4, with 10 bases in between. The CDR3 runs 14 residues. Per the germline V gene, CDR1 is MNHNS and CDR2 is SASEGT. CDR3: CASSEDYRGYGYTF. CDR3 bases read: TGTGCCAGCAGTGAAGATTACCGCGGCTATGGC.

There are many counts of this clone. The read terminates 3 residues before the CDR3 end, so the remaining end is supplied by the germline J gene. The chain joins TRBV5-4 to TRBJ1-6, with TRBD1 identical over 11 bases. Germline trimming cut 5 bases from V and 9 bases from J; bases unmatched to any gene: 7. This CDR3 spans 15 amino acids. Germline assignment: CDR1 SGHNT and CDR2 YYREEE (reference sequence). CDR3 bases read: TGTGCCAGCAGGATAGCCGGGACAGGGGGTTCACCC. As protein: CASRIAGTGGSP. The complete CDR3 protein is CASRIAGTGGSPLHF.

Comments on this clone: The read ends 3 residues before the CDR3 terminus; that terminus is restored from the germline J gene. The V call is TRBV19, the J call TRBJ2-1; D may match TRBD1 or TRBD2 (6 bases each). This CDR3 has 15 amino acids. The germline V gene encodes CDR1 LNHDA and CDR2 SQIVND (reference sequence). V was pared by 9 bases and J by 6 bases, with 21 bases between. The sequenced part of the CDR3 DNA is TGTGCCAGCGAGATACAGGGAGGCAACGCCAATGAG. Its translation: CASEIQGGNANE. The entire CDR3 protein is CASEIQGGNANEQFF.

The sample holds many counts of this clone. The CDR3 end lies 3 residues beyond the end of the read and is filled in from the germline J gene. This chain uses TRBV28 with TRBJ2-1, with 12 bases matching TRBD2. Germline loops: CDR1 MDHEN, CDR2 SYDVKM. Losses at the gene ends were 8 bases for V and 8 bases for J; bases not matched to a gene: 10. This CDR3 is built from 15 residues. CDR3 DNA (partial): TGTGCCAGCTGGGAGGGCCTAGCGGGAGGGTATGAG. Protein: CASWEGLAGGYE. The complete CDR3 reads CASWEGLAGGYEQFF.

The table lists this clone with many counts. Read sequence stops 3 residues before the CDR3 end, and the germline J gene provides the missing end. V usage is TRBV6-2 or TRBV6-3 and J usage is TRBJ1-2, with 7 bases that match TRBD1. The V gene end was trimmed by 2 bases and the J gene end by 6 bases; junction bases not matched to a gene: 3. Germline V gene data show CDR1 as MNHEY and CDR2 as SVGEGT. This CDR3 spans 13 amino acids. The CDR3 region is CASSYGQENGYTF. The CDR3 DNA, read in part, is TGTGCCAGCAGTTACGGACAGGAGAATGGC.

This clone was observed at least ten times. The read ends 3 residues before the CDR3 terminus; that terminus is restored from the germline J gene. The chain recombines TRBV5-1 with TRBJ2-3; 7 bases fit TRBD1. Germline V gene lookup returns CDR1 SGHRS and CDR2 YFSETQ. The ends lost 5 bases at V and 4 bases at J; junction bases unmatched: 7. The CDR3 spans 14 residues. The CDR3 DNA, read in part, is TGCGCCAGCAGTATTCAACAGGGGTCAGATACG. This codes for CASSIQQGSDT. The entire CDR3 protein is CASSIQQGSDTQYF. Variable domain in full (rest from reference TRBV5-1 and TRBJ2-3): KAGVTQTPRYLIKTRGQQVTLSCSPISGHRSVSWYQQTPGQGLQFLFEYFSETQRNKGNFPGRFSGRQFSNSRSEMNVSTLELGDSALYLCASSIQQGSDTQYFGPGTRLTVL.

This clone was counted at least ten times. The read ends 3 residues shy of where the CDR3 ends; the end is completed using the germline J gene. This chain connects TRBV27 to TRBJ2-1; D possibly corresponds to TRBD1 (6 bases). With 4 bases removed from V and 0 bases from J, the gap between germline ends came to 10 bases. Germline values: CDR1 MNHEY, CDR2 SMNVEV (reference sequence). The CDR3 sequence is 15 residues long. The CDR3 spells CASSWTVSSYNEQFF. The covered CDR3 bases are TGTGCCAGCAGTTGGACAGTGAGCTCCTACAATGAG.

This clone was counted at least ten times. The read ends 3 residues before the CDR3 terminus; that terminus is restored from the germline J gene. This chain joins TRBV20-1 and TRBJ2-1; 12 nucleotides align to TRBD2. V shed 5 bases and J 9 bases; nucleotides not matched to a gene: 11. CDR1 is DFQATT and CDR2 is SNEGSKA in the germline V gene (reference sequence). The CDR3 totals 15 residues. Incomplete CDR3 DNA: TGCAGTGCTTCTCCGACTAGCGGGAGTTGGGGTGAG. Residues: CSASPTSGSWGE. The full CDR3 protein is CSASPTSGSWGEQFF.

This clone was detected ten times or more. Read coverage stops 3 residues before the CDR3 terminus; the germline J gene supplies the remainder. This chain connects TRBV5-1 to TRBJ2-3, with 10 nucleotides matching TRBD2. Germline V CDR1 and CDR2: SGHRS, YFSETQ. The CDR3 has 15 residues. The V segment lost 4 bases and the J segment 5 bases; nucleotides outside the gene matches: 7. The CDR3 sequence: CASSRTSGGGDTQYF. CDR3 bases read: TGCGCCAGCAGCAGGACTAGCGGAGGGGGAGATACG.

This clone was counted ten times or more. Sequencing ends 3 residues short of the CDR3 end; the germline J gene provides the rest. The chain combines TRBV7-3 with TRBJ2-2, with TRBD2 matching 10 bases. J was trimmed by 7 bases and V by 4 bases; bases with no gene match: 9. Germline V lookup: CDR1 SGHTA, CDR2 FQGTGA. The CDR3 contains 16 residues. The CDR3 loop reads CASSSYLAGEGGELFF. CDR3 DNA (partial): TGTGCCAGCAGCTCATACCTAGCGGGAGAAGGCGGGGAG.

As for this clone: The CDR3 end falls 3 residues outside the read, so it is completed with the germline J gene. Other nucleotide sequences from this sample produce the same CDR3. V gene TRBV7-6 combines with J gene TRBJ1-1; possibly TRBD1 for D (6 bases). Germline V gene data show CDR1 as SGHVS and CDR2 as FNYEAQ. This CDR3 has 14 residues. CDR3 bases read: TGTGCCAGCAGCTACTCCTCAGGGGAGGAGACA. Encoded protein: CASSYSSGEET. The entire CDR3 reads CASSYSSGEETAFF.

This clone showed up many times. The read finishes 3 residues shy of the CDR3 end, and the germline J gene is used to complete it. V and J are TRBV9 and TRBJ2-2; 7 bases are a match to TRBD1. V lost 0 bases and J lost 7; bases outside the gene matches: 6. The CDR3 sequence is 15 residues long. CDR1 is SGDLS and CDR2 is YYNGEE in the germline V gene. CDR3 sequence: CASSVAQGWVGELFF. CDR3 DNA, as far as it was read: TGTGCCAGCAGCGTAGCACAGGGGTGGGTCGGGGAG.

This clone was detected ten times or more. The missing CDR3 end, 3 residues past where the read stops, is filled in from the germline J gene. The chain combines TRBV7-9 with TRBJ1-1; possibly TRBD1 for D (5 bases). Trimming removed 6 bases from V and 1 base from J, with 9 bases in between. The CDR3 is 13 amino acids. CDR1 SEHNR and CDR2 FQNEAQ come from the germline V gene (reference sequence). The DNA read from the CDR3 is TGTGCCAGCAGTATAACAGGGAACACTGAA. It specifies CASSITGNTE. In full, the CDR3 is CASSITGNTEAFF.

This clone was picked up many times. The sequenced fragment ends 3 residues before the CDR3 boundary, so the rest is inferred from the germline J gene. V and J are TRBV10-1 and TRBJ2-1; no reliable D call. This CDR3 has 15 amino acids. Germline V gene lookup returns CDR1 WNHNN and CDR2 SYGVQD (reference sequence). Trimming shortened V by 1 base and J by 8 bases, and 15 bases separated the two germline ends. Partial CDR3 DNA: TGCGCCAGCAGTGAGTACAAGATCCTGGCGGATGAG. This gives the protein CASSEYKILADE. The entire CDR3 protein is CASSEYKILADEQFF.

At least ten counts were recorded for this clone. The CDR3 end lies 3 residues beyond the end of the read and is filled in from the germline J gene. The rearrangement links TRBV20-1 to TRBJ1-2; the match to TRBD1 covers 7 bases. From germline, CDR1 is DFQATT and CDR2 SNEGSKA (reference sequence). V trimming: 5 bases; J trimming: 4 bases; junction bases outside the gene matches: 4. The CDR3 length is 12 residues. The CDR3 bases that were read are TGCAGTGCTCCTCAGGGGGTCTATGGC. Its protein is CSAPQGVYG. The whole CDR3 protein reads CSAPQGVYGYTF.

This clone was seen many times. The part of the CDR3 DNA that was read is TGCAGTGCTAGAGGGGCGTACCAAGAGACC. The encoded protein is CSARGAYQET. The CDR3 reads in full as CSARGAYQETQYF. This chain connects TRBV20-1 to TRBJ2-5, with unresolved D. The read terminates 3 residues ahead of where the CDR3 ends, so the germline J gene completes it. Trimming removed 1 base at V and 0 bases at J, with 6 bases between. This CDR3 spans 13 amino acids. In germline, CDR1 is DFQATT, CDR2 SNEGSKA (reference sequence).

This clone was counted many times. The read ends 3 residues early relative to the CDR3; the germline J gene fills the gap. The chain is built from TRBV20-1 and TRBJ2-2; the D gene is possibly TRBD2 (7 bases). The length of the CDR3 is 16 residues. CDR1 DFQATT and CDR2 SNEGSKA come from the germline V gene (reference sequence). V lost 0 bases and J 7 bases, leaving 18 bases between the germline ends. The CDR3 spells CSARDPGGPPSGELFF. The CDR3 DNA, read in part, is TGCAGTGCTAGAGATCCGGGGGGCCCTCCGAGCGGGGAG.